The 20 T cell receptor beta chains reported below all come from one sample, sequenced in a study of T-cell memory formation after mild COVID-19. TCRdb redid the calling of the 5' RACE reads with MiXCR, one entry per CDR3 protein. The top ten hold about an eighth of the sample, which has 35,000 to 50,000 distinct CDR3 sequences, 9.5% seen once. Sequencing input: PBMCs or a T cell subset sorted from them (not recorded which). These TCRs come from an adult woman who had mild COVID-19 (a few samples of this study predate the infection). Cell type and time point are not known.

The chain combines TRBV6-5 with TRBJ2-7; D is unclear. V lost 4 bases and J lost 7, with 8 bases in between. The CDR3 totals 11 residues. Germline lookup yields CDR1 MNHEY and CDR2 SVGAGI. CDR3 DNA: TGTGCCAGCAGTTCCTCTTTTGAGCAGTACTTC. The encoded protein is CASSSSFEQYF.

This clonotype was seen a handful of times. J is TRBJ1-1 and V is TRBV12-3 or TRBV12-4, with D perhaps TRBD1 (6 bases). Trimming took 6 bases from V and 4 from J, leaving 12 bases between them. The CDR3 runs to 13 residues. The CDR3 DNA is TGTGCCAGCAGCCTTTCGGGGGCCACTGAAGCTTTCTTT. Residues: CASSLSGATEAFF.

The rearrangement links TRBV30 to TRBJ2-7; D remains ambiguous. Looked up from germline, CDR1 is GTSNPN and CDR2 is SVGIG (reference sequence). V was shortened by 0 bases and J by 6 bases, with 6 bases between the two germline ends. CDR3 length equals 11 residues. CDR3 DNA: TGTGCCTGGAGTGTATATTCCGAGCAGTACTTC. Translating gives CAWSVYSEQYF.

The chain recombines TRBV5-1 with TRBJ2-2; 7 nucleotides align to TRBD2. This CDR3 is built from 15 residues. Germline V gene lookup returns CDR1 SGHRS and CDR2 YFSETQ. J gave up 3 bases and V 4 bases, and 6 bases lay outside the gene matches. The CDR3 DNA is TGCGCCAGCAGCCCCCAGGGAGGGGACACCGGGGAGCTGTTTTTT. It is translated as CASSPQGGDTGELFF. The whole variable domain, filled in from reference TRBV5-1 and TRBJ2-2, reads KAGVTQTPRYLIKTRGQQVTLSCSPISGHRSVSWYQQTPGQGLQFLFEYFSETQRNKGNFPGRFSGRQFSNSRSEMNVSTLELGDSALYLCASSPQGGDTGELFFGEGSRLTVL.

The chain joins TRBV19 to TRBJ1-4; tentatively, D is TRBD1 (5 bases). With 7 bases removed from V and 1 base from J, the gap between germline ends came to 13 bases. The CDR3 has 15 residues. Germline V lookup: CDR1 LNHDA, CDR2 SQIVND (reference sequence). This CDR3 reads CASTVGGGTNEKLFF. The CDR3 coding sequence is TGTGCCAGTACGGTCGGGGGTGGAACTAATGAAAAACTGTTTTTT.

This clonotype was detected only a few times. This rearrangement joins TRBV5-4 to TRBJ2-1; D is perhaps TRBD2 (8 bases). Trimming removed 4 bases from V and 7 bases from J, with 15 bases in between. Germline CDR1 is SGHNT and CDR2 is YYREEE (reference sequence). This CDR3 is built from 14 residues. CDR3 DNA: TGTGCCAGCAGCCGGGAGGGGGCCGGAAATGAGCAGTTCTTC. Translation: CASSREGAGNEQFF.

The rearrangement links TRBV5-5 to TRBJ2-2; TRBD1 is a possible D gene (6 bases). V shed 4 bases and J shed 4 bases, with 8 bases lying between them. The CDR3 totals 13 residues. Germline V CDR1 and CDR2: SGHKS, YYEKEE (reference sequence). The DNA for the CDR3 is TGTGCCAGCAGCCTACAGGGCACCGGGGAGCTGTTTTTT. This gives the protein CASSLQGTGELFF.

This sequence joins TRBV3-1 and TRBJ1-2, with D maybe TRBD1 (5 bases). The CDR3 is 15 amino acids. CDR1 and CDR2 from the germline V gene are LGHDT and YNNKEL (reference sequence). V lost 3 bases and J 8 bases, leaving 19 bases between the germline ends. CDR3 nucleotide sequence: TGTGCCAGCAGCCATGAGAGGGGAGGGTCTAAGGGCTACACCTTC. This encodes CASSHERGGSKGYTF.

Many counts were recorded for this clonotype. The chain has TRBV11-3 and TRBJ2-2; D not certain. This CDR3 region has 16 residues. The ends were cut back, 5 bases at V and 2 bases at J, with 15 bases in the middle. Germline lookup yields CDR1 SGHNT and CDR2 YENEEA. CDR3 sequence reads: CASSLGSPLNTGELFF. The CDR3 DNA is TGTGCCAGCAGCCTAGGGTCCCCCCTTAACACCGGGGAGCTGTTTTTT.

By share, this clonotype ranks as medium-sized. The chain recombines TRBV11-1 with TRBJ2-1, with 13 bases matching TRBD2. From germline, CDR1 is SGHAT and CDR2 FQDESV (reference sequence). This CDR3 has 18 residues. Trimming cost V 6 bases and J 9 bases; bases outside gene matches: 17. The CDR3 DNA sequence: TGTGCCAGCAGTTCTTACCGACTAGCGGGGGGCCTTAGAAGTGAGCAGTTCTTC. This gives the protein CASSSYRLAGGLRSEQFF. The full variable domain, with the rest looked up from reference TRBV11-1 and TRBJ2-1, is EAEVAQSPRYKITEKSQAVAFWCDPISGHATLYWYRQILGQGPELLVQFQDESVVDDSQLPKDRFSAERLKGVDSTLKIQPAELGDSAMYLCASSSYRLAGGLRSEQFFGPGTRLTVL.

V usage is TRBV30 and J usage is TRBJ2-1; D gene ambiguous. Trimming removed 3 bases at V and 8 bases at J, with 11 bases between. The CDR3 is made up of 12 amino acids. Looked up from germline, CDR1 is GTSNPN and CDR2 is SVGIG (reference sequence). CDR3 sequence reads: CAWSSLSDEQFF. The CDR3 bases are TGTGCCTGGAGCTCATTGTCCGATGAGCAGTTCTTC.

In its sample, this clonotype was seen a few times. V is TRBV4-2 and J is TRBJ2-1, with TRBD2 matching over 8 bases. Germline loops: CDR1 LGHNA, CDR2 YNFKEQ. Trimming removed 3 bases from V and 7 bases from J; junction bases left unmatched: 5. The CDR3 spans 14 residues. CDR3 sequence: CASSQGTGGNEQFF. DNA for the CDR3: TGTGCCAGCAGCCAGGGGACGGGGGGGAATGAGCAGTTCTTC.

This clonotype was found a few times. The chain recombines TRBV28 with TRBJ2-1; 9 positions match TRBD2. V shed 6 bases, J shed 8 bases, and the junction held 11 bases outside the gene matches. The CDR3 covers 15 residues. In germline, CDR1 is MDHEN, CDR2 SYDVKM. The DNA for the CDR3 is TGTGCCAGCAGCCCCCCCAGCGGGGGGACCTATGAGCAGTTCTTC. Protein sequence: CASSPPSGGTYEQFF.

The table lists this clonotype with a few counts. The chain recombines TRBV12-3 or TRBV12-4 with TRBJ2-2; perhaps TRBD1 as D (5 bases). Trimming cost V 7 bases and J 3 bases, with 18 bases left between them. The CDR3 length is 16 residues. CDR3 residues: CASTPTASVYTGELFF. As DNA, the CDR3 is TGTGCCAGCACCCCGACAGCTTCTGTCTACACCGGGGAGCTGTTTTTT.

This clonotype came up many times. The chain has TRBV20-1 and TRBJ2-7, with TRBD2 as a possible D gene (6 bases). The CDR3 is 14 amino acids. Looked up from germline, CDR1 is DFQATT and CDR2 is SNEGSKA (reference sequence). The V and J ends lost 0 bases and 6 bases respectively, with 15 bases between them. The CDR3 loop reads CSARDRSGGTEQYF. The CDR3 nucleotides are TGCAGTGCTAGAGATCGATCTGGCGGGACCGAGCAGTACTTC.

This clonotype was counted at least ten times. V is TRBV12-3 or TRBV12-4 and J is TRBJ2-1; D is undetermined. The CDR3 contains 13 residues. Trimming took off 3 bases at V and 8 bases at J, with 11 bases between the two ends. The CDR3 nucleotides are TGTGCCAGCAGTTTCGCCACTCCCCATGAGCAGTTCTTC. Translating gives CASSFATPHEQFF.

This clonotype came up a few times. The rearrangement joins TRBV25-1 to TRBJ2-3, with 7 bases aligning to TRBD2. This CDR3 has 16 residues. CDR1 is MGHDK, CDR2 SYGVNS, per germline. V dropped 2 bases and J dropped 1; count of bases not matched to a gene: 6. The DNA of the CDR3 is TGTGCCAGCAGTGAACTGGGAGGGCGCGGCACAGATACGCAGTATTTT. Translated, it gives CASSELGGRGTDTQYF.

This clonotype has only a few counts. The chain is built from TRBV5-1 and TRBJ2-7, with D possibly being TRBD2 (6 bases). The germline V gene has CDR1 SGHRS and CDR2 YFSETQ. V was pared by 1 base and J by 3 bases, with 11 bases between. The length of the CDR3 is 14 residues. This CDR3 reads CASSLSGGNYEQYF. As DNA, the CDR3 is TGCGCCAGCAGCTTGAGTGGGGGGAACTACGAGCAGTACTTC.

The table lists this clonotype with many counts. The V and J genes are TRBV6-5 and TRBJ2-1, with D hard to call. CDR1 is MNHEY and CDR2 is SVGAGI in the germline V gene. This CDR3 comprises 12 residues. V dropped 8 bases and J dropped 6 bases, with 11 bases sitting between them. The CDR3 spells CASLGLRNEQFF. CDR3 in DNA: TGTGCCAGCCTAGGTCTTCGCAATGAGCAGTTCTTC.

This chain uses TRBV6-2 or TRBV6-3 with TRBJ2-1, with D possibly TRBD2 on 6 matching bases. V dropped 0 bases and J dropped 0 bases, with 15 bases sitting between them. The CDR3 spans 18 residues. Germline CDR1 is MNHEY and CDR2 is SVGEGT. The CDR3 here is CASSYSSGTYSSYNEQFF. DNA of the CDR3: TGTGCCAGCAGTTACTCTTCCGGGACTTACAGCTCCTACAATGAGCAGTTCTTC.